This TCR beta chain was sequenced during a study of vaccination effects on CD4 cells after COVID-19. The overall study: All participants had two doses of either the BNT162b2 or mRNA-1273 vaccine. Whole-study results and caveats: Researchers report that only 1 of 255 vaccine-induced clones in healthy vaccinees cross-reacted with common cold coronaviruses.

Points on this clone: Its antigen remains unidentified.

Using viral peptide pools, the ViraFEST assay grew out antigen-specific CD4+ T cells prior to sequencing. Following culture for around 9 days, CD4+ T cells were isolated. None of the vaccinated had previously contracted SARS-CoV-2, and their nucleocapsid antibodies tested negative. Every well housed two million PBMC, which grew in culture alongside about 9 IU/ml IL-2 and about 10 ug/ml peptides. Cultures had half their medium replaced with IL-2 medium on days 3 and 7. Measured with immunoSEQ multiplex PCR; TCRdb has only the in-frame clones, and not every one. The table lists under 45,000 clones, under 70% of them singletons. Trimming cost V 3 bases and J 2 bases, with 10 bases left between them. The CDR3 spans 15 residues. The germline CDR1 and CDR2 sequences are SGHAT and FQDESV (reference sequence).

Sequencing was performed on CD4+ T cells from PBMCs cultured with HCoV-OC43 spike peptides, taken before COVID-19 vaccination. The subset here: HCoV-OC43 spike overlapping peptide pool stimulation. The chain links TRBV11-1 to TRBJ1-4; D may be TRBD1 (5 bases). The TCR originated in a human donor who received a COVID-19 vaccine. CDR3 in DNA: TGTGCCAGCAGCTTTTTCCGGGGGACTAATGAAAAACTGTTTTTT. Its protein product is CASSFFRGTNEKLFF.